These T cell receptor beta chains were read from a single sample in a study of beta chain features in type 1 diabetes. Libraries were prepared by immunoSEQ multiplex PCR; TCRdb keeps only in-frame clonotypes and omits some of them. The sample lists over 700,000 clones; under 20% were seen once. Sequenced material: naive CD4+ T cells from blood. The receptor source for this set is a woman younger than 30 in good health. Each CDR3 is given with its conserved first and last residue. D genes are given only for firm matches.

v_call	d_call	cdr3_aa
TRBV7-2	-	CASSHPLNREQYF
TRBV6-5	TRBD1	CASSRRGQNYGYTF
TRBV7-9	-	CASSLASTSPQGLEAFF
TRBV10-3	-	CAISDYRQEADTQYF
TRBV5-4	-	CASSLGNRVEETQYF
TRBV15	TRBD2	CATSRVKGLADEQFF
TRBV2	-	CASSVGDTEAFF
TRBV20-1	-	CSAKDLTQYF
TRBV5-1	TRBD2	CASSLRASGTSGGTGELFF
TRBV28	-	CASIRDTYYNEQFF
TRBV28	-	CASSLILVPIYEQYF
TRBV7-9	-	CASSSAPDRVSKETQYF
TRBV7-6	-	CASSSLVPGISGELFF
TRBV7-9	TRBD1	CASSQTGVYNEQFF
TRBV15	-	CATSSRGVWSNQPQHF
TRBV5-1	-	CASSLQVLGETQYF
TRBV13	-	CASSGNTEAFF
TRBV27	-	CASSFGYEQYF
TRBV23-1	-	CAGVEQTPEQYF
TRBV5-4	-	CASGRGGSHPYEQYF
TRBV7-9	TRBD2	CASSGERESYNEQFF
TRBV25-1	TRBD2	CATEIAGGGLYEQYF
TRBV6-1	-	CAARLGDWSPLHF
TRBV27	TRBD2	CASSPDGGKTQYF
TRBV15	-	CATSRDEPSISGYTF
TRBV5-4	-	CASSYADRNYEQYF
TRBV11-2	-	CASSFGQALGANVLTF
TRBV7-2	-	CASSFGSGGTDTQYF
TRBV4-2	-	CASSQVRGSTVNEQFF
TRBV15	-	CATSRGGDFSGNTIYF
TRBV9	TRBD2	CASSVGLGGGRDEQYF
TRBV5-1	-	CASSLDRGPYEQYF
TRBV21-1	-	CASSFHSLLAGFRGQFF
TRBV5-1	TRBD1	CASSLGRGGVLETQYF
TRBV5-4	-	CASSLAGSSVETQYF
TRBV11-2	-	CATGPGGIEQYF
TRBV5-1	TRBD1	CASSLEGQGKTEAFF
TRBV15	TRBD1	CATSREETGGYGYTF
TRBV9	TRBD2	CASSVGPGRGYNEQFF
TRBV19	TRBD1	CASSILTGGWGNEQFF
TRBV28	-	CASSGWGMNTEAFF
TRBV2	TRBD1	CASRFSGTGTNQPQHF
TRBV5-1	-	CASSTQGPGYEQYF
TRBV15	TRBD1	CATSPGTGRNNEQFF
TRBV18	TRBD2	CASSPPSSGGGEQYF
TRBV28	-	CASRTESSGANVLTF
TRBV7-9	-	CASSLGPFGQPQHF
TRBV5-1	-	CASSLAGSSGNTIYF
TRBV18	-	CASSPYDSNEQFF
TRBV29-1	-	CSAFSRVSEQYF
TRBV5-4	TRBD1	CASSLVGTVQETQYF
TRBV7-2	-	CASSLQRDNEQYF
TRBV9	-	CASSVAGNGEQYF
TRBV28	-	CASRLSSQSYEQYF
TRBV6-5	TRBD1	CASRGQVATREQYF
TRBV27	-	CASSRTFNQPQHF
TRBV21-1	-	CASSKGQAGAGATGELFF